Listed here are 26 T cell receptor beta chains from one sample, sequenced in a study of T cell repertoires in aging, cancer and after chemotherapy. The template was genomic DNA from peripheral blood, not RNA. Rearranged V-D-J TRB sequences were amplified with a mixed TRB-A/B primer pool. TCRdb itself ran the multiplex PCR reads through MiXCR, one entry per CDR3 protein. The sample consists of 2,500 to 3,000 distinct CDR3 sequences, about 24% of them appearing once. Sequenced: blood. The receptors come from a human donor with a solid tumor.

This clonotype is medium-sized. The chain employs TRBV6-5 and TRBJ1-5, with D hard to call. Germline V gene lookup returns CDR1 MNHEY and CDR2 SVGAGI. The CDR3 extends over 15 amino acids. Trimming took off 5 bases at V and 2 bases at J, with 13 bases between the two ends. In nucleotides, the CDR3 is TGTGCCAGCAGTAAGCAAACCGGCGGCAATCAGCCCCAGCATTTT. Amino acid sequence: CASSKQTGGNQPQHF.

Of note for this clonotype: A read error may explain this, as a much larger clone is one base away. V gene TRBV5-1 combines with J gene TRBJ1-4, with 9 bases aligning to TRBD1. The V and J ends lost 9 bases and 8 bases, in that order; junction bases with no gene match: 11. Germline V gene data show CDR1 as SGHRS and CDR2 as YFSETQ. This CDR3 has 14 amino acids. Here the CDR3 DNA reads TGCGCCAACAGAAACGGACAGGGGAGCGAAAAACTGTTTTTT. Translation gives CANRNGQGSEKLFF.

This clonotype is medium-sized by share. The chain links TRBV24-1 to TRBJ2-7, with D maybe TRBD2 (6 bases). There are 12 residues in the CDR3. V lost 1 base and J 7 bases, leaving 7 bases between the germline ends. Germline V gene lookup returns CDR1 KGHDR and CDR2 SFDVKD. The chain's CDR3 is CATSDFRGEQYF. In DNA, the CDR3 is TGTGCCACCAGTGATTTCCGGGGGGAGCAGTACTTC.

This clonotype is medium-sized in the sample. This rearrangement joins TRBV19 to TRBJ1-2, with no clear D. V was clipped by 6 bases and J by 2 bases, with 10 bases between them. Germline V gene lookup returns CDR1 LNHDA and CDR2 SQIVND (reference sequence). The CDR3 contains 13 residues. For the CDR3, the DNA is TGTGCCAGTAGGCTTATCCACAACTATGGCTACACCTTC. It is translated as CASRLIHNYGYTF.

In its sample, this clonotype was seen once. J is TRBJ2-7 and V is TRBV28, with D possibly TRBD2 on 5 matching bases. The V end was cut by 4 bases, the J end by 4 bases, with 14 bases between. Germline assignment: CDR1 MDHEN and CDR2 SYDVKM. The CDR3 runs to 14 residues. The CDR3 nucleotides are TGTGCCAGCAGTTCCGGACTTCCTGTGTACGAGCAGTACTTC. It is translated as CASSSGLPVYEQYF. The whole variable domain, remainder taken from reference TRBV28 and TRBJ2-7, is DVKVTQSSRYLVKRTGEKVFLECVQDMDHENMFWYRQDPGLGLRLIYFSYDVKMKEKGDIPEGYSVSREKKERFSLILESASTNQTSMYLCASSSGLPVYEQYFGPGTRLTVT.

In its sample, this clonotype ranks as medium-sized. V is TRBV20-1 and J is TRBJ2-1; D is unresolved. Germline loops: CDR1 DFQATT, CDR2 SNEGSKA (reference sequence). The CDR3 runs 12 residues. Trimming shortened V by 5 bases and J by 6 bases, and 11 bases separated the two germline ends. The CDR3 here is CSARIGSNEQFF. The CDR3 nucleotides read TGCAGTGCTCGCATCGGTTCCAATGAGCAGTTCTTC.

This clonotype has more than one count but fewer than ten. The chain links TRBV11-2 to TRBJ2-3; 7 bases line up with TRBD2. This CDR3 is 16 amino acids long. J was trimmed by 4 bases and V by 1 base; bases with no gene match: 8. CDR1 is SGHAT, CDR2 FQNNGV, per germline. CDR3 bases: TGTGCCAGCAGCTTAGTGGACGGGAGGACCGCAGATACGCAGTATTTT. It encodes CASSLVDGRTADTQYF.

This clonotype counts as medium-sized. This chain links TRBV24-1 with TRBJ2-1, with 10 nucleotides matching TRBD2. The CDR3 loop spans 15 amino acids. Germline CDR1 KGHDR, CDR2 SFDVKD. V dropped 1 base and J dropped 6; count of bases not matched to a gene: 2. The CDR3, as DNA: TGTGCCACCAGTGATTTAGCGGGAGGGCCCAATGAGCAGTTCTTC. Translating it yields CATSDLAGGPNEQFF.

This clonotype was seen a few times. The CDR3 bases are TGCAGTGCTATCCCCGGCGTCAACACAGATACGCAGTATTTT. Translated, it gives CSAIPGVNTDTQYF. The V and J genes are TRBV20-1 and TRBJ2-3; D uncertain. The V gene lost 4 bases and the J gene lost 2 bases, with 13 bases spanning the gap. Germline CDR1 DFQATT, CDR2 SNEGSKA (reference sequence). This CDR3 spans 14 amino acids.

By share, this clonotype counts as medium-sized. DNA for the CDR3: TGTGCCAGCAGATGGACAGGGAACACCGGGGAGCTGTTTTTT. This gives the protein CASRWTGNTGELFF. The chain uses TRBV6-1 and TRBJ2-2, with 7 nucleotides matching TRBD1. From germline, CDR1 is MNHNS and CDR2 SASEGT. Trimming cost V 6 bases and J 1 base; bases outside gene matches: 2. The CDR3 length is 14 residues.

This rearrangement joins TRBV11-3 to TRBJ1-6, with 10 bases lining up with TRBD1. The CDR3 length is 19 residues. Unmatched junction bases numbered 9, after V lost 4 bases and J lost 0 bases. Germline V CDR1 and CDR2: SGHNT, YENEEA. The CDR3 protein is CASSSGLRTGGSYNSPLHF. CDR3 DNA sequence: TGTGCCAGCAGCTCAGGACTAAGGACAGGGGGCTCCTATAATTCACCCCTCCACTTT.

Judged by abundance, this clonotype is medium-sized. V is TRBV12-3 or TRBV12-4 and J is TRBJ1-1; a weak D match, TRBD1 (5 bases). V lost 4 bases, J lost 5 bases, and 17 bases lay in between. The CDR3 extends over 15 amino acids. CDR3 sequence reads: CASSSPGLAGTEAFF. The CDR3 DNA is TGTGCCAGCAGTTCACCGGGACTGGCGGGTACTGAAGCTTTCTTT.

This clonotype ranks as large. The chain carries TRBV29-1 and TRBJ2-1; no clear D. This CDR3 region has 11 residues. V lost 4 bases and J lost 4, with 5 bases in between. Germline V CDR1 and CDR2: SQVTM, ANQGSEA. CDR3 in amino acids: CSVVRYNEQFF. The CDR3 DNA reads TGCAGCGTTGTTCGGTACAATGAGCAGTTCTTC.

The CDR3 DNA is TGTGCCAGCAGCCAAGGCGGGATCAAGGACTACGAGCAGTACTTC. It translates to CASSQGGIKDYEQYF. V and J are TRBV4-2 and TRBJ2-7; maybe TRBD2 (6 bases). From germline, CDR1 is LGHNA and CDR2 YNFKEQ. V lost 1 base to trimming and J lost 3 bases, with 13 bases between them. The CDR3 loop spans 15 amino acids.

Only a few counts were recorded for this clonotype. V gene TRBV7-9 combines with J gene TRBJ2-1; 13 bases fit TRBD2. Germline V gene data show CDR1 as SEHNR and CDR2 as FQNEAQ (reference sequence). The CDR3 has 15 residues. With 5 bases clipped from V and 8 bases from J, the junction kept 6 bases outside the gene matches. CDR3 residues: CASSRTSGRADEQFF. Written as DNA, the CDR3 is TGTGCCAGCAGCCGAACTAGCGGGAGGGCGGATGAGCAGTTCTTC.

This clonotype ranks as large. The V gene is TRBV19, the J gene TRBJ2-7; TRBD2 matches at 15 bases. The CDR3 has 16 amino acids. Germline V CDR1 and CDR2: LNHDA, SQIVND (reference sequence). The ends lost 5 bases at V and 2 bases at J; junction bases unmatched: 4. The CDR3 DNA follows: TGTGCCAGTAGTCCTGGGACTAGCGGGGGGACCTACGAGCAGTACTTC. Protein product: CASSPGTSGGTYEQYF.

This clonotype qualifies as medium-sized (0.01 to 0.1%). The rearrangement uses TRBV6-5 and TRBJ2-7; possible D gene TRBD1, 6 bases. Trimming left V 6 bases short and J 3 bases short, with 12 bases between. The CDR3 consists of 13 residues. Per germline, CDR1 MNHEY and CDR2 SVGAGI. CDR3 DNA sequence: TGTGCCAGCAGCCGGGACACCCTCTACGAGCAGTACTTC. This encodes CASSRDTLYEQYF.

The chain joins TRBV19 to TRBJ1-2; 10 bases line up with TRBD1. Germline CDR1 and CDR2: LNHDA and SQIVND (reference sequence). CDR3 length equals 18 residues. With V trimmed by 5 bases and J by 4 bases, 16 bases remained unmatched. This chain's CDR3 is CASSDRAGGQGHVYGYTF. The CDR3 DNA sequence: TGTGCCAGTAGTGATCGAGCGGGGGGACAGGGGCACGTCTATGGCTACACCTTC.

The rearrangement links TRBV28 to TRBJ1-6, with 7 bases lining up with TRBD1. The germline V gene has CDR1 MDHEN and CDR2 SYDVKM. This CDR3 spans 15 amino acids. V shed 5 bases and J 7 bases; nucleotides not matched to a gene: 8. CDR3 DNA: TGTGCCAGCAGTCCGGGACAGCGACTAAATTCACCCCTCCACTTT. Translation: CASSPGQRLNSPLHF.

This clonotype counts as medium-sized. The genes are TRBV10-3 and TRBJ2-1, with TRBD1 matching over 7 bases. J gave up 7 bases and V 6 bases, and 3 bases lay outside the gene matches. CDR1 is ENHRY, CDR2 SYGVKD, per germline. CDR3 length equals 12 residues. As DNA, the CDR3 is TGTGCCATCAGCCACAGGGGAAATGAGCAGTTCTTC. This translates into CAISHRGNEQFF.

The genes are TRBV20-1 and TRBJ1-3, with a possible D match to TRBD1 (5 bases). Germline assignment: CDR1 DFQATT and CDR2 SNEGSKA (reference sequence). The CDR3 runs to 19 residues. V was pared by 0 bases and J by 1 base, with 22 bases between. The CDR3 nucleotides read TGCAGTGCTAGAGATGGGCTGCACTCGGGACTGCCGTCTGGAAACACCATATATTTT. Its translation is CSARDGLHSGLPSGNTIYF.

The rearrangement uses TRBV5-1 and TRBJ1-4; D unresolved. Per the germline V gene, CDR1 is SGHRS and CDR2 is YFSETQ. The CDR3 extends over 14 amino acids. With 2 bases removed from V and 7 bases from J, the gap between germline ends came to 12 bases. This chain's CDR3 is CASSFSSSLEKLFF. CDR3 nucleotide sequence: TGCGCCAGCAGCTTTAGTTCTTCTCTTGAAAAACTGTTTTTT.

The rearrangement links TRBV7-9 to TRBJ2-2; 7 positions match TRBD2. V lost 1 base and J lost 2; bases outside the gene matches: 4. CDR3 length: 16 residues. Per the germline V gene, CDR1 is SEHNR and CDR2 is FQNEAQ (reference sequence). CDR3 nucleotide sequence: TGTGCCAGCAGCTTAGTGCTAGCGGTTAACACCGGGGAGCTGTTTTTT. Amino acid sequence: CASSLVLAVNTGELFF.

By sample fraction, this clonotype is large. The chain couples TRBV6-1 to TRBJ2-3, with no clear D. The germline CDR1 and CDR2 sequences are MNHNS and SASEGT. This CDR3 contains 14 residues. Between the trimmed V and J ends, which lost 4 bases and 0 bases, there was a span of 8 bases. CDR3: CASSASVSTDTQYF. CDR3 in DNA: TGTGCCAGCAGTGCCAGCGTTAGCACAGATACGCAGTATTTT.

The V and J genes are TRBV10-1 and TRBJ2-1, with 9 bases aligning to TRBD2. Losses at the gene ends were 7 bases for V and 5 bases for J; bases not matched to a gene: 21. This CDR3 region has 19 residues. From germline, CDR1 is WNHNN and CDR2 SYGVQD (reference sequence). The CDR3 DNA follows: TGCGCCAGCATCAGACCGGGACTAGCTCCTGGAAGCACACACAATGAGCAGTTCTTC. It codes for CASIRPGLAPGSTHNEQFF.

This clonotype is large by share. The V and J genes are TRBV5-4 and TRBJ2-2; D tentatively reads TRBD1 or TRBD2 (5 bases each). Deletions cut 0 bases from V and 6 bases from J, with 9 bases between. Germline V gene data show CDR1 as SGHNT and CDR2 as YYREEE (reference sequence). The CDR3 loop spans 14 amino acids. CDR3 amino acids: CASSLVGEAGELFF. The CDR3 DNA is TGTGCCAGCAGCTTGGTGGGGGAAGCCGGGGAGCTGTTTTTT.